Presented here are 25 T cell receptor beta chains from one specimen sequenced in a study of cytomegalovirus exposure and HLA in healthy donors. This PCR relied on a set of 60 Vbeta primers and 13 Jbeta primers. Generated by immunoSEQ multiplex PCR, the TCRdb table keeps only in-frame clones and is missing some. The data contain about 160,000 clones, roughly 87% of them seen just once; the ten biggest clones take up 3.5% to 5%. The sample was PBMCs. Every receptor here comes from a man in his fifties in good health and CMV-seropositive.

The chain is built from TRBV27 and TRBJ1-5; no definite D call. The germline gives CDR1 MNHEY, CDR2 SMNVEV (reference sequence). Trimming stripped 3 bases from V and 4 bases from J, with 10 bases between. The CDR3 loop spans 14 amino acids. The CDR3 DNA sequence: TGTGCCAGCAGTTTGATCGGGTTGAATCAGCCCCAGCATTTT. Protein sequence: CASSLIGLNQPQHF.

V usage is TRBV5-1 and J usage is TRBJ2-2; 8 bases are shared with TRBD2. With V trimmed by 1 base and J by 4 bases, 3 bases remained unmatched. The CDR3 has 15 amino acids. Germline CDR1 reads SGHRS; CDR2 reads YFSETQ. The CDR3 DNA follows: TGCGCCAGCAGCTTGTCGGGAGGGGGCACCGGGGAGCTGTTTTTT. Protein sequence: CASSLSGGGTGELFF.

The chain joins TRBV5-5 to TRBJ1-3; D remains unclear. The CDR3 has 15 residues. Trimming left V 0 bases short and J 2 bases short, with 9 bases between. Germline V gives CDR1 SGHKS, CDR2 YYEKEE (reference sequence). The DNA for the CDR3 is TGTGCCAGCAGCTTGGAACGGGGAACTGGAAACACCATATATTTT. Protein: CASSLERGTGNTIYF.

This chain joins TRBV5-1 and TRBJ2-5; 9 bases align to TRBD2. The length of the CDR3 is 17 residues. Germline-derived CDR1 and CDR2 are SGHRS and YFSETQ. V trimming: 4 bases; J trimming: 2 bases; junction bases outside the gene matches: 12. The CDR3 DNA is TGCGCCAGCAGCATGACCCGGGGGACTAGCAAACAAGAGACCCAGTACTTC. Encoded protein: CASSMTRGTSKQETQYF.

The sample holds a few counts of this clone. The chain links TRBV5-4 to TRBJ2-2; possibly TRBD2 for D (6 bases). The V end lost 4 bases, the J end lost 4 bases, and 17 bases lay between the germline ends. Germline values: CDR1 SGHNT, CDR2 YYREEE (reference sequence). The CDR3 has 16 amino acids. The CDR3 region is CASSAATGAGTGELFF. The CDR3 nucleotides are TGTGCCAGCAGCGCCGCTACGGGAGCGGGCACCGGGGAGCTGTTTTTT.

The chain couples TRBV28 to TRBJ1-4; weak D call: TRBD1 (5 bases). Trimming cost V 6 bases and J 7 bases, with 18 bases left between them. The CDR3 contains 15 residues. From germline, CDR1 is MDHEN and CDR2 SYDVKM. The CDR3, as DNA: TGTGCCAGCAGCCCTAGAAAGGGGATGGGTGAAAAACTGTTTTTT. Amino acid sequence: CASSPRKGMGEKLFF.

This chain joins TRBV10-3 and TRBJ2-3, with 11 bases identical to TRBD1. CDR1 is ENHRY and CDR2 is SYGVKD in the germline V gene. The CDR3 covers 14 residues. With 8 bases clipped from V and 5 bases from J, the junction kept 6 bases outside the gene matches. Here the CDR3 DNA reads TGTGCCATCCTGGACAGGGGGCGGCAAGATACGCAGTATTTT. It is translated as CAILDRGRQDTQYF.

The J gene is TRBJ1-1, the V gene TRBV6-1; 7 positions agree with TRBD1. This CDR3 is built from 17 residues. Germline trimming cut 4 bases from V and 2 bases from J; bases unmatched to any gene: 13. The germline V gene has CDR1 MNHNS and CDR2 SASEGT. The CDR3 sequence: CASSANFRGTENTEAFF. The CDR3 coding sequence is TGTGCCAGCAGTGCAAATTTCAGAGGGACAGAAAACACTGAAGCTTTCTTT.

This clone has only a few counts. The chain links TRBV29-1 to TRBJ2-5, with D hard to call. This CDR3 contains 12 residues. The ends were cut back, 7 bases at V and 4 bases at J, with 13 bases in the middle. Germline V gene lookup returns CDR1 SQVTM and CDR2 ANQGSEA. The CDR3 loop is CSGEAVSETQYF. In DNA, the CDR3 is TGCAGCGGTGAGGCAGTCTCAGAGACCCAGTACTTC.

The chain uses TRBV30 and TRBJ1-6, with a weak D call TRBD1 (5 bases). Germline CDR1 is GTSNPN and CDR2 is SVGIG (reference sequence). The V and J ends lost 4 bases and 10 bases respectively, with 14 bases between them. The CDR3 length is 13 residues. CDR3 in amino acids: CAWTSGGYSPLHF. CDR3 nucleotide sequence: TGTGCCTGGACTAGTGGGGGGTACTCACCCCTCCACTTT.

The chain employs TRBV27 and TRBJ1-3; possibly TRBD1 for D (6 bases). CDR3 size: 15 residues. Germline CDR1 reads MNHEY; CDR2 reads SMNVEV (reference sequence). Trimming pared 8 bases from V and 0 bases from J, leaving 14 bases between. In nucleotides, the CDR3 is TGTGCCAGCTCACCTCAACAGGGCTCTGGAAACACCATATATTTT. Translated: CASSPQQGSGNTIYF.

The chain is built from TRBV7-9 and TRBJ2-5, with TRBD2 as a possible D gene (6 bases). The germline gives CDR1 SEHNR, CDR2 FQNEAQ (reference sequence). The V end was cut by 5 bases, the J end by 5 bases, with 15 bases between. The CDR3 runs to 14 residues. DNA of the CDR3: TGTGCCAGCAGCCCCCGGGGAGGAGGGGAGACCCAGTACTTC. Translating gives CASSPRGGGETQYF.

V and J are TRBV25-1 and TRBJ2-5; 7 bases line up with TRBD2. The CDR3 sequence is 15 residues long. Germline lookup yields CDR1 MGHDK and CDR2 SYGVNS. V gave up 1 base and J gave up 1 base; unmatched junction bases: 3. CDR3 in amino acids: CASSESGRVQETQYF. CDR3 DNA sequence: TGTGCCAGCAGTGAATCAGGGAGGGTCCAAGAGACCCAGTACTTC.

The chain is built from TRBV28 and TRBJ2-7; 9 positions agree with TRBD1. Germline CDR1 and CDR2: MDHEN and SYDVKM. V was pared by 10 bases and J by 1 base, with 2 bases of the junction left unmatched. The CDR3 is 12 amino acids. CDR3 amino acids: CATTGGSYEQYF. The DNA of the CDR3 is TGTGCCACGACAGGGGGATCCTACGAGCAGTACTTC.

V usage is TRBV5-6 and J usage is TRBJ2-5; 10 nucleotides agree with TRBD2. The CDR3 length is 16 residues. Germline assignment: CDR1 SGHDT and CDR2 YYEEEE. Losses at the gene ends were 6 bases for V and 5 bases for J; bases not matched to a gene: 13. CDR3 loop: CASISRSSGRLETQYF. DNA of the CDR3: TGTGCCAGCATTTCTCGGTCTAGCGGGAGACTGGAGACCCAGTACTTC.

This clone was seen a single time. V usage is TRBV5-4 and J usage is TRBJ2-7, with 11 nucleotides matching TRBD2. Losses at the gene ends were 0 bases for V and 6 bases for J; bases not matched to a gene: 5. The CDR3 has 15 residues. Looked up from germline, CDR1 is SGHNT and CDR2 is YYREEE (reference sequence). CDR3 sequence: CASSLELAGAGEQYF. The DNA of the CDR3 is TGTGCCAGCAGCTTGGAACTAGCGGGAGCGGGCGAGCAGTACTTC.

The J gene is TRBJ1-5, the V gene TRBV2; D not certain. V was trimmed by 4 bases and J by 3 bases, leaving 7 bases between them. Per germline, CDR1 SNHLY and CDR2 FYNNEI. CDR3 size: 13 residues. The CDR3 DNA reads as TGTGCCAGCAGTGGGAGAAACAATCAGCCCCAGCATTTT. Residues: CASSGRNNQPQHF.

The rearrangement links TRBV27 to TRBJ2-3; 10 nucleotides line up with TRBD2. Germline CDR1 is MNHEY and CDR2 is SMNVEV (reference sequence). This CDR3 comprises 16 residues. Unmatched junction bases numbered 10, after V lost 6 bases and J lost 4 bases. The CDR3 region has the DNA TGTGCCAGCAGCCACCCGCTAGCGGGAGTGGCAGATACGCAGTATTTT. Encoded protein: CASSHPLAGVADTQYF.

CDR3 residues: CAWSLWGQGDYSNQPQHF. As DNA, the CDR3 is TGTGCCTGGAGCTTATGGGGACAGGGAGATTATAGCAATCAGCCCCAGCATTTT. V gene TRBV30 combines with J gene TRBJ1-5; 9 nucleotides line up with TRBD1. Losses at the gene ends were 3 bases for V and 0 bases for J; bases not matched to a gene: 12. The length of the CDR3 is 18 residues. Germline V gene sequence: CDR1 GTSNPN, CDR2 SVGIG (reference sequence).

V is TRBV2 and J is TRBJ1-5; D might be TRBD1 (5 bases). CDR3 length: 15 amino acids. Looked up from germline, CDR1 is SNHLY and CDR2 is FYNNEI. Trimming removed 2 bases from V and 2 bases from J, with 10 bases in between. CDR3 coding DNA: TGTGCCAGCAGTGAAAACCTACAGGGCAATCAGCCCCAGCATTTT. This translates into CASSENLQGNQPQHF.

This chain links TRBV5-4 with TRBJ2-7, with a tentative D call TRBD1 (6 bases). CDR1 SGHNT and CDR2 YYREEE come from the germline V gene (reference sequence). There are 15 residues in the CDR3. The V gene lost 1 base and the J gene lost 4 bases, with 15 bases spanning the gap. The CDR3 nucleotides are TGTGCCAGCAGCTTGATGGCAGGGGCTCTATACGAGCAGTACTTC. Protein: CASSLMAGALYEQYF.

This sequence joins TRBV9 and TRBJ2-7; TRBD2 matches 7 bases. Germline V gene data show CDR1 as SGDLS and CDR2 as YYNGEE. V gave up 5 bases and J gave up 6 bases; unmatched junction bases: 5. This CDR3 is built from 12 residues. CDR3 sequence (DNA): TGTGCCAGCAGTCACGGGGAGGGCGAGCAGTACTTC. This codes for CASSHGEGEQYF.

V gene TRBV5-4 combines with J gene TRBJ2-7, with a possible D match to TRBD2 (5 bases). Germline values: CDR1 SGHNT, CDR2 YYREEE (reference sequence). V lost 0 bases, J lost 2 bases, and 6 bases lay in between. The CDR3 spans 13 residues. The CDR3 sequence: CASSLDGTYEQYF. CDR3 nucleotide sequence: TGTGCCAGCAGCTTGGACGGGACCTACGAGCAGTACTTC. The entire variable domain, with the rest obtained from reference TRBV5-4 and TRBJ2-7, is as follows: ETGVTQSPTHLIKTRGQQVTLRCSSQSGHNTVSWYQQALGQGPQFIFQYYREEENGRGNFPPRFSGLQFPNYSSELNVNALELDDSALYLCASSLDGTYEQYFGPGTRLTVT.

The chain has TRBV29-1 and TRBJ1-2; perhaps TRBD1 as D (6 bases). CDR1 is SQVTM, CDR2 ANQGSEA, per germline. V was trimmed by 0 bases and J by 7 bases, leaving 18 bases between them. CDR3 length: 15 amino acids. CDR3 sequence reads: CSVEDRGGSWCGYTF. CDR3 coding DNA: TGCAGCGTTGAAGATAGAGGGGGTTCATGGTGTGGCTACACCTTC.

This chain links TRBV27 with TRBJ2-1, with 9 positions matching TRBD2. The V gene's germline CDR1 is MNHEY and CDR2 SMNVEV (reference sequence). With 8 bases clipped from V and 6 bases from J, the junction kept 11 bases outside the gene matches. This CDR3 contains 15 residues. The CDR3 region has the DNA TGTGCCAGCGCCTTGACTAGCGGAGATTTCAATGAGCAGTTCTTC. It translates to CASALTSGDFNEQFF.